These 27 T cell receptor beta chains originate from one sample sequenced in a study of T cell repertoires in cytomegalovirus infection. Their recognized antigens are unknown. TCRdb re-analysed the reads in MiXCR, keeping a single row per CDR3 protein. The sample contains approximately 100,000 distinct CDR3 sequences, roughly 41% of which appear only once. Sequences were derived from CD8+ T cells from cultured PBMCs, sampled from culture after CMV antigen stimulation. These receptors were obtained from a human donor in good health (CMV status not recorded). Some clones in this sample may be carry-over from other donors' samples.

In DNA, the CDR3 is TGCGCCAGCAGCCAAGGGGACACCTACGAGCAGTACTTC. As protein: CASSQGDTYEQYF. The V call is TRBV4-1, the J call TRBJ2-7, with D tentatively TRBD1 (6 bases). CDR1 and CDR2 from the germline V gene are MGHRA and YSYEKL. The CDR3 is 13 amino acids. Trimming shortened V by 1 base and J by 2 bases, and 6 bases separated the two germline ends.

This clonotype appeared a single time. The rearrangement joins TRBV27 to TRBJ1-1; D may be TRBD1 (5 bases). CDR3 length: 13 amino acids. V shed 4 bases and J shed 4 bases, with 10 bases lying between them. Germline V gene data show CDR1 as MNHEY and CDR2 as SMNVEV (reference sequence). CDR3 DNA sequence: TGTGCCAGCAGTTCGGGAGGGGTCACTGAAGCTTTCTTT. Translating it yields CASSSGGVTEAFF.

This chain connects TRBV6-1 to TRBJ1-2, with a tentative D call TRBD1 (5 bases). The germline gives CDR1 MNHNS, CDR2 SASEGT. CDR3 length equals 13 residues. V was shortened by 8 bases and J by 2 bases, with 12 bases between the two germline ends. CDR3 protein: CASRKGDNYGYTF. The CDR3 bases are TGTGCCAGCCGGAAAGGGGACAACTATGGCTACACCTTC.

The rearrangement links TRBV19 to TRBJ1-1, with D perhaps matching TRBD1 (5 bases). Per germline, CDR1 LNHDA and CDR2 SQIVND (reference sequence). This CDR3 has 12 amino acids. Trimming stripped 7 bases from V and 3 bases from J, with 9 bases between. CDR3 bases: TGTGCCAGTAATACAGGTTACACTGAAGCTTTCTTT. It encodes CASNTGYTEAFF.

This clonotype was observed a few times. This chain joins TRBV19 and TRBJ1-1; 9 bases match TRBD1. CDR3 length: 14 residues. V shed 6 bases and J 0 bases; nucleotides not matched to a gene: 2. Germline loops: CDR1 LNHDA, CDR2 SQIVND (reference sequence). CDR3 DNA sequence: TGTGCCAGTAGGGACAGGGGCTTGAACACTGAAGCTTTCTTT. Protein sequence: CASRDRGLNTEAFF.

CDR3 loop: CASSLGGFYGYTF. The CDR3 nucleotides read TGTGCCAGCAGTTTAGGGGGCTTCTATGGCTACACCTTC. The V call is TRBV12-3 or TRBV12-4, the J call TRBJ1-2; perhaps TRBD1 as D (5 bases). This CDR3 spans 13 amino acids. Trimming left V 1 base short and J 4 bases short, with 7 bases between.

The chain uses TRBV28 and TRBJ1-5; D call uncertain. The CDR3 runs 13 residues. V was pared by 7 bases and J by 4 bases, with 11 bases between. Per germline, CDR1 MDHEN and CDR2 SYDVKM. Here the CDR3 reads CASNLEGNQPQHF. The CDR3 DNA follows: TGTGCCAGCAATCTGGAAGGGAATCAGCCCCAGCATTTT.

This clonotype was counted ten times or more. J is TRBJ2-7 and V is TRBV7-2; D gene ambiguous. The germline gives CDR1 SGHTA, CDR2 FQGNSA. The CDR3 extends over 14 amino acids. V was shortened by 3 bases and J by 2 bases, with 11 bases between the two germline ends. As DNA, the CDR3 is TGTGCCAGCAGCTTCATTGACACTACCTACGAGCAGTACTTC. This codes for CASSFIDTTYEQYF.

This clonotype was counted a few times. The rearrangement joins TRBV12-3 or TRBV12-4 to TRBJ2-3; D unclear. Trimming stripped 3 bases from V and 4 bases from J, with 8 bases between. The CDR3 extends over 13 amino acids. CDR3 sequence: CASSFMAPDTQYF. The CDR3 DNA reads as TGTGCCAGCAGTTTTATGGCCCCAGATACGCAGTATTTT.

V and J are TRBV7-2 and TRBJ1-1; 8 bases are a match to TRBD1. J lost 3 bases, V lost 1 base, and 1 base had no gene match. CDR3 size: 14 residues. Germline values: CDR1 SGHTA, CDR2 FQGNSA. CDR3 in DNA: TGTGCCAGCAGCTTAGTGGACAGGGACACTGAAGCTTTCTTT. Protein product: CASSLVDRDTEAFF.

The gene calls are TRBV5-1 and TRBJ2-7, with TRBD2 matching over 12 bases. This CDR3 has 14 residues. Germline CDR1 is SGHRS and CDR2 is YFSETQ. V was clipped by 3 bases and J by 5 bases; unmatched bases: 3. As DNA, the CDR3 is TGCGCCAGCAGCTGGAGGACTAGCGGGGACGAGCAGTACTTC. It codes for CASSWRTSGDEQYF.

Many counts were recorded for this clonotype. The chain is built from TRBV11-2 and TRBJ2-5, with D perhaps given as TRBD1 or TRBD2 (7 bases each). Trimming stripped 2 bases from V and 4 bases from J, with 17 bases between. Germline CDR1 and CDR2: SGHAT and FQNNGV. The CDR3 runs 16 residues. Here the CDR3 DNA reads TGTGCCAGCAGCTTATACCAGGGGGGGGCCGGAGAGACCCAGTACTTC. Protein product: CASSLYQGGAGETQYF.

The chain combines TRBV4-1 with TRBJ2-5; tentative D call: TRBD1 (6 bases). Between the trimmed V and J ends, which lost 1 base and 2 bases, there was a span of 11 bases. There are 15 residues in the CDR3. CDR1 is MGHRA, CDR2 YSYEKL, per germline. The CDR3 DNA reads TGCGCCAGCAGCCAAGTCCCAGGACAGCAAGAGACCCAGTACTTC. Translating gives CASSQVPGQQETQYF.

The CDR3 DNA reads as TGCGCCAGCAGCTTGGAGGCTAGCGGGGGGCGTGAGACCCAGTACTTC. This translates into CASSLEASGGRETQYF. The V gene is TRBV5-1, the J gene TRBJ2-5; TRBD2 matches at 11 bases. Germline trimming cut 0 bases from V and 5 bases from J; bases unmatched to any gene: 6. The CDR3 contains 16 residues. In germline, CDR1 is SGHRS, CDR2 YFSETQ.

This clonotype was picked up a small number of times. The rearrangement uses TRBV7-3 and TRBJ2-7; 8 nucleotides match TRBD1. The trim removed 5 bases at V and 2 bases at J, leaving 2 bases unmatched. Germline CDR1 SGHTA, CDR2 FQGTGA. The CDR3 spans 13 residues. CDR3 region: CASSADRAYEQYF. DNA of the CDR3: TGTGCCAGCAGCGCGGACAGGGCCTACGAGCAGTACTTC.

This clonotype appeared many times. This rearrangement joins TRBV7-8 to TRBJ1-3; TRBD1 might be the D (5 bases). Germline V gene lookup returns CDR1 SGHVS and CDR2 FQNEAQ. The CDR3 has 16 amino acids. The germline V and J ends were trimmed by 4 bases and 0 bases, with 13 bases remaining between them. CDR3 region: CASSYRDLSSGNTIYF. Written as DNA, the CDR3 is TGTGCCAGCAGCTACCGGGACCTAAGCTCTGGAAACACCATATATTTT.

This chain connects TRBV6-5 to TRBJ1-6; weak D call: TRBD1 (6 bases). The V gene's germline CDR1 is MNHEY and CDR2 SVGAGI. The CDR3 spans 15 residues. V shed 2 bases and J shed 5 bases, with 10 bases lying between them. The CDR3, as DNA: TGTGCCAGCAGTTACGTGGGGGCGGATAATTCACCCCTCCACTTT. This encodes CASSYVGADNSPLHF.

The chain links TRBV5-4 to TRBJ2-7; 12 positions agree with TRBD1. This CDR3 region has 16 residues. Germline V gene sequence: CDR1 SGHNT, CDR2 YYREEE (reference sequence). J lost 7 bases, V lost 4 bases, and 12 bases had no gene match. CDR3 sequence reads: CASSLIPGQGAGEQYF. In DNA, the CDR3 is TGTGCCAGCAGCCTTATACCGGGACAGGGGGCCGGAGAGCAGTACTTC.

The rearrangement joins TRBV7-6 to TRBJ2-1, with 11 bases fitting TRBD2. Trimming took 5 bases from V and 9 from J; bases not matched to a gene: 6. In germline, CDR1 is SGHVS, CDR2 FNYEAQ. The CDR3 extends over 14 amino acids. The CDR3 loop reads CASSPPGLAVEQFF. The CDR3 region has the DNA TGTGCCAGCAGCCCACCGGGACTAGCGGTTGAGCAGTTCTTC.

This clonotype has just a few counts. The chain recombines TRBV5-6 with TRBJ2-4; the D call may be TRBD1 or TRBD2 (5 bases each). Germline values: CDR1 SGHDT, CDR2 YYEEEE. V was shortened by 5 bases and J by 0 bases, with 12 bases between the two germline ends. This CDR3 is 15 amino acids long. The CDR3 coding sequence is TGTGCCAGCAGTGGGACGGATCTAGCCAAAAACATTCAGTACTTC. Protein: CASSGTDLAKNIQYF.

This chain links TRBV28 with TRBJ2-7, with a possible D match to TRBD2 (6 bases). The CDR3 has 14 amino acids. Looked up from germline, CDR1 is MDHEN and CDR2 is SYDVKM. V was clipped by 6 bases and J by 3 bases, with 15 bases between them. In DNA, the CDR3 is TGTGCCAGCAGCCTCGGAGGGGAAGGCTACGAGCAGTACTTC. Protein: CASSLGGEGYEQYF.

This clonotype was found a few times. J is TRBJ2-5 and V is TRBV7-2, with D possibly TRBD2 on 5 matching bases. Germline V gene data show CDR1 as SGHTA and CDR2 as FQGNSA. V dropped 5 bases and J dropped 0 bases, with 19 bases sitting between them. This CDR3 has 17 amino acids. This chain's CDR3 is CASSRTETATYQETQYF. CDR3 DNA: TGTGCCAGCAGCCGGACTGAAACGGCGACGTACCAAGAGACCCAGTACTTC.

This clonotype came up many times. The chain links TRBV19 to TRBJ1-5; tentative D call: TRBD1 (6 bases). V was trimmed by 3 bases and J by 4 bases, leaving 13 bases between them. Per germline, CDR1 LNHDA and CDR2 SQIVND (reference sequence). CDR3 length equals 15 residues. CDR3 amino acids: CASSMGGGGNQPQHF. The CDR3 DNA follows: TGTGCCAGTAGTATGGGAGGGGGTGGTAATCAGCCCCAGCATTTT.

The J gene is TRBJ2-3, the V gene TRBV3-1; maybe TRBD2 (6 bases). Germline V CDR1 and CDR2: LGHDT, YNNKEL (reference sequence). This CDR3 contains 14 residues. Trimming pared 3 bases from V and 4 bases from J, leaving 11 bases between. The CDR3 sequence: CASSHITGADTQYF. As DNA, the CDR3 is TGTGCCAGCAGCCACATAACGGGGGCAGATACGCAGTATTTT.

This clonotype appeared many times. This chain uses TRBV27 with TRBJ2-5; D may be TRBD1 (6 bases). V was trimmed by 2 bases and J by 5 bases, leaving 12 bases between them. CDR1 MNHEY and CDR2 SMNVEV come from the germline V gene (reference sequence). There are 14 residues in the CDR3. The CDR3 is CASSLQGWDETQYF. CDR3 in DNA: TGTGCCAGCAGTTTACAGGGGTGGGATGAGACCCAGTACTTC.

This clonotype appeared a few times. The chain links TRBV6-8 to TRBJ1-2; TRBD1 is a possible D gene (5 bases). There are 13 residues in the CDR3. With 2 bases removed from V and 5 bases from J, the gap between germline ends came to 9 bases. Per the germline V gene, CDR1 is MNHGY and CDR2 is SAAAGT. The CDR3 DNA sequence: TGTGCCAGCAGTTACGGGGGAATTTATGGCTACACCTTC. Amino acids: CASSYGGIYGYTF.

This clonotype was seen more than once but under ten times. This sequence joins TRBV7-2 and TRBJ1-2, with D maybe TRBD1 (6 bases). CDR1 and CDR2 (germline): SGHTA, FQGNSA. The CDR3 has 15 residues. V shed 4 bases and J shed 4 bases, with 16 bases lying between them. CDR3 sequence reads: CASSSSGDWGYGYTF. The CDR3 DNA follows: TGTGCCAGCAGCTCCTCAGGGGATTGGGGCTATGGCTACACCTTC.